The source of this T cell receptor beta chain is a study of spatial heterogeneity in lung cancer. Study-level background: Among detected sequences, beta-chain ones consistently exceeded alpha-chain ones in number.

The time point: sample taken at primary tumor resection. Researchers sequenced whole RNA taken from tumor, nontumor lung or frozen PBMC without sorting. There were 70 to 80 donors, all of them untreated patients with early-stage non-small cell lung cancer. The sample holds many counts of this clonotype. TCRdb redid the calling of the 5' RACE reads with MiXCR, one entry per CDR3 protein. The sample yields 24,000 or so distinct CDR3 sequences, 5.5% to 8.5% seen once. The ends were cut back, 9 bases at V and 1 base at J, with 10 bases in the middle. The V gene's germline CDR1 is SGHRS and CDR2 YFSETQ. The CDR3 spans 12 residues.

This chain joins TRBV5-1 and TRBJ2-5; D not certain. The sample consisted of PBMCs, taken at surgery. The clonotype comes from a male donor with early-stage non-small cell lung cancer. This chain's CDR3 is CATTNLQETQYF. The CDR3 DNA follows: TGCGCCACTACGAACCTCCAAGAGACCCAGTACTTC.